The 10 T cell receptor beta chains reported below all come from one sample, sequenced in a study of blood T cell repertoires in COVID-19. The method was immunoSEQ multiplex PCR; TCRdb's version includes in-frame clones alone and lacks a portion of them. The sample lists about 140,000 clones; about 90% were seen once. Input material: peripheral blood. The receptors come from a man aged 55 to 70 with active or convalescent COVID-19.

This sequence joins TRBV7-9 and TRBJ2-1, with 9 bases lining up with TRBD1. Per germline, CDR1 SEHNR and CDR2 FQNEAQ (reference sequence). This CDR3 spans 14 amino acids. V lost 5 bases, J lost 4 bases, and 3 bases stayed unmatched. CDR3 sequence (DNA): TGTGCCAGCAGCCACAGGGGGCGTTACAATGAGCAGTTCTTC. Amino acids: CASSHRGRYNEQFF. Looking up the rest from reference TRBV7-9 and TRBJ2-1 gives the full variable domain: DTGVSQNPRHKITKRGQNVTFRCDPISEHNRLYWYRQTLGQGPEFLTYFQNEAQLEKSRLLSDRFSAERPKGSFSTLEIQRTEQGDSAMYLCASSHRGRYNEQFFGPGTRLTVL.

CDR3 sequence (DNA): TGTGCCAGCTCACCAGCCCGACAGGGGCACGAGCAGTACTTC. Translation gives CASSPARQGHEQYF. The V and J genes are TRBV18 and TRBJ2-7; 8 bases align to TRBD1. The CDR3 sequence is 14 residues long. Germline CDR1 and CDR2: KGHSH and LQKENI. V shed 2 bases and J 5 bases; nucleotides not matched to a gene: 5.

CDR3 amino acids: CASSSGTSGMTDTQYF. In DNA, the CDR3 is TGCGCCAGCAGCTCCGGGACTAGCGGGATGACAGATACGCAGTATTTT. This chain links TRBV10-2 with TRBJ2-3; 13 nucleotides align to TRBD2. This CDR3 region has 16 residues. After removal of 6 bases from V and 3 bases from J, the junction contained 6 bases not matched to a gene. Per germline, CDR1 WSHSY and CDR2 SAAADI.

This rearrangement joins TRBV28 to TRBJ1-5; TRBD1 agrees at 7 bases. Germline trimming cut 5 bases from V and 4 bases from J; bases unmatched to any gene: 8. The CDR3 contains 15 residues. Germline V CDR1 and CDR2: MDHEN, SYDVKM. The CDR3 DNA follows: TGTGCCAGCAGTGGCGGCCCGACAGGGAATCAGCCCCAGCATTTT. Protein product: CASSGGPTGNQPQHF. Variable domain in full (rest from reference TRBV28 and TRBJ1-5): DVKVTQSSRYLVKRTGEKVFLECVQDMDHENMFWYRQDPGLGLRLIYFSYDVKMKEKGDIPEGYSVSREKKERFSLILESASTNQTSMYLCASSGGPTGNQPQHFGDGTRLSIL.

The V and J genes are TRBV19 and TRBJ2-5; 10 bases fit TRBD2. Trimming removed 5 bases from V and 4 bases from J; junction bases left unmatched: 7. CDR1 is LNHDA and CDR2 is SQIVND in the germline V gene (reference sequence). The CDR3 has 15 residues. This CDR3 is CASSLAGVPGETQYF. The DNA of the CDR3 is TGTGCCAGTAGTCTAGCGGGAGTACCGGGAGAGACCCAGTACTTC. Full variable domain (missing parts from reference TRBV19 and TRBJ2-5): DGGITQSPKYLFRKEGQNVTLSCEQNLNHDAMYWYRQDPGQGLRLIYYSQIVNDFQKGDIAEGYSVSREKKESFPLTVTSAQKNPTAFYLCASSLAGVPGETQYFGPGTRLLVL.

The genes are TRBV28 and TRBJ2-3; 14 bases agree with TRBD2. CDR1 and CDR2 (germline): MDHEN, SYDVKM. V lost 3 bases, J lost 3 bases, and 14 bases stayed unmatched. The CDR3 loop spans 20 amino acids. The CDR3 DNA reads TGTGCCAGCAGTTTCGGTCCGACTAGCGGGAGGGTTACGGCAACAGATACGCAGTATTTT. Protein: CASSFGPTSGRVTATDTQYF.

The genes are TRBV6-2 or TRBV6-3 and TRBJ2-7, with a tentative D call TRBD1 (6 bases). The V end was cut by 6 bases, the J end by 3 bases, with 15 bases between. The germline V gene encodes CDR1 MNHEY and CDR2 SVGEGT. The CDR3 contains 14 residues. The CDR3 sequence: CASSLTGLGYEQYF. DNA for the CDR3: TGTGCCAGCAGCTTGACAGGTCTGGGCTACGAGCAGTACTTC.

This chain connects TRBV6-2 or TRBV6-3 to TRBJ2-3, with a weak D call TRBD1 (6 bases). Per the germline V gene, CDR1 is MNHEY and CDR2 is SVGEGT. This CDR3 region has 19 residues. Trimming shortened V by 3 bases and J by 4 bases, and 26 bases separated the two germline ends. CDR3 DNA sequence: TGTGCCAGCAGTTATGTTCGGGACACTCAGTATCTCGGCGCAGATACGCAGTATTTT. It specifies CASSYVRDTQYLGADTQYF.

In its sample, this clone was seen once. The V call is TRBV30, the J call TRBJ1-1, with D perhaps TRBD1 (5 bases). Germline assignment: CDR1 GTSNPN and CDR2 SVGIG (reference sequence). The CDR3 runs to 16 residues. V lost 3 bases to trimming and J lost 2 bases, with 19 bases between them. CDR3 residues: CAWRATSTDPNTEAFF. CDR3 DNA: TGTGCCTGGAGGGCCACTTCGACAGACCCAAACACTGAAGCTTTCTTT.

V gene TRBV3-1 (or the pseudogene TRBV3-2) combines with J gene TRBJ1-6; 8 bases fit TRBD1. CDR1 and CDR2 (germline): LGHDT, YNNKEL (reference sequence). V gave up 7 bases and J gave up 10 bases; unmatched junction bases: 12. The CDR3 length is 15 residues. The CDR3 here is CASNRGGTGSSPLHF. CDR3 nucleotides: TGTGCCAGCAACCGCGGCGGGACAGGCTCCTCACCCCTCCACTTT.